Listed below are T cell receptor beta chains from one sample, sequenced in a study of T cell responses to AZD1222 COVID-19 vaccine. Assay: immunoSEQ multiplex PCR; the TCRdb copy retains only in-frame clones and omits some. The profile shows under 150,000 clones, 88% of them singletons. Source: peripheral blood, taken on day 0 of AZD1222 vaccination. The receptors originated from an adult in good health. CDR3s include the opening cysteine and the closing phenylalanine or tryptophan. The D gene is left open where the match is weak. A row's size may be missing; if present it is once, few, many or a size class.

clone_size	j_call	d_call	cdr3_length	v_call	cdr3_nt	cdr3_aa
.	TRBJ2-3	.	12	TRBV28	TGTGCCAGCAGAATCCCGGGGGATACGCAGTATTTT	CASRIPGDTQYF
.	TRBJ2-3	.	15	TRBV6-5	TGTGCCAGCAGTCTCCGACTGGATGCGGGGAATACGCAGTATTTT	CASSLRLDAGNTQYF
.	TRBJ2-5	.	13	TRBV3-1/TRBV3-2	TGTGCCAGCAGCCAAGCCCTTGTGGGGACCCAGTACTTC	CASSQALVGTQYF
few	TRBJ2-7	.	14	TRBV3-1/TRBV3-2	TGTGCCAGCAGCCGAACTAGCATGGTATACGAGCAGTACTTC	CASSRTSMVYEQYF
.	TRBJ1-1	.	11	TRBV6-1	TGTGCCAGCAGTGAAGTCTCTGAAGCTTTCTTT	CASSEVSEAFF
.	TRBJ2-5	TRBD2	19	TRBV5-1	TGCGCCAGCAGCGGACCGGGACAGGGGACTAGCGGGGGCCAAGAGACCCAGTACTTC	CASSGPGQGTSGGQETQYF
.	TRBJ1-6	TRBD1	18	TRBV27	TGTGCCAGCAGTTTACGACGACAGGGAGGAGTGCTAGGTTCACCCCTCCACTTT	CASSLRRQGGVLGSPLHF
.	TRBJ1-1	.	16	TRBV2	TGTGCCAGCAGGCCCCCGGGGCATAAGGGGAACACTGAAGCTTTCTTT	CASRPPGHKGNTEAFF
.	TRBJ2-7	.	16	TRBV19	TGTGCCAGTAGTGGCGGAGGGGCGGGGAGCTCCTACGAGCAGTACTTC	CASSGGGAGSSYEQYF
.	TRBJ1-1	TRBD1	13	TRBV19	TGTGCCAGTAGTCGGCAGGGGGCCACTGAAGCTTTCTTT	CASSRQGATEAFF
.	TRBJ2-3	TRBD2	14	TRBV2	TGTGCCAGCAGTCCGGGACTAGCGGCCAGAGCGCAGTATTTT	CASSPGLAARAQYF
.	TRBJ1-5	.	15	TRBV25-1	TGTGCCAGCAGTGAAGGGGGATGGGGCAATCAGCCCCAGCATTTT	CASSEGGWGNQPQHF
.	TRBJ2-7	TRBD2	15	TRBV11-2	TGTGCCAGCAGCTTTGATCGCGGGAGCTCCTACGAGCAGTACTTC	CASSFDRGSSYEQYF
.	TRBJ1-3	.	15	TRBV10-3	TGTGCCGCTTCGGAGGGGCCCCCAGGAGGAAACACCATATATTTT	CAASEGPPGGNTIYF
.	TRBJ2-1	.	13	TRBV2	TGTGCCAGCAGACCGGGACTCACCGCAGAGCAGTTCTTC	CASRPGLTAEQFF
.	TRBJ2-7	.	14	TRBV4-1	TGCGCCAGCAGCCAATGGCAGGGTCGGAACGAGCAGTACTTC	CASSQWQGRNEQYF
few	TRBJ2-5	.	13	TRBV2	TGTGCCAGCACAAGGGAGCCCCAAGAGACCCAGTACTTC	CASTREPQETQYF
.	TRBJ1-1	TRBD1	16	TRBV19	TGTGCCAGTAGTATAACGATGGGACAGGGGAACACTGAAGCTTTCTTT	CASSITMGQGNTEAFF
.	TRBJ1-1	.	16	TRBV9	TGTGCCAGCAGCGTAGTTGGAGGGCCGGCCGGCACTGAAGCTTTCTTT	CASSVVGGPAGTEAFF
.	TRBJ2-5	.	11	TRBV25-1	TGTGCCAGCAGTGAATTGGAGACCCAGTACTTC	CASSELETQYF
.	TRBJ1-1	TRBD1	16	TRBV7-9	TGTGCCAGCAGCTTAATGGGGACAGCCGTCTTCGCTGAAGCTTTCTTT	CASSLMGTAVFAEAFF
.	TRBJ1-4	.	15	TRBV5-4	TGTGCCAGCAGCTTGACAGGGCCAACTAATGAAAAACTGTTTTTT	CASSLTGPTNEKLFF
.	TRBJ1-1	.	14	TRBV9	TGTGCCAGCAGCCCCCCCGGGTTGGGCACTGAAGCTTTCTTT	CASSPPGLGTEAFF
.	TRBJ2-3	.	14	TRBV20-1	TGCAGTGCTAGTCCGGGGGACTCCACAGATACGCAGTATTTT	CSASPGDSTDTQYF
.	TRBJ2-7	.	13	TRBV19	TGTGCCACTAAAGAAGGGGCGGGTAGCGAGCAGTACTTC	CATKEGAGSEQYF
.	TRBJ2-1	.	12	TRBV28	TGTGCCAGCAGTGGGGCTTACAATGAGCAGTTCTTC	CASSGAYNEQFF
.	TRBJ1-2	.	13	TRBV19	TGTGCCAGTAGTAGGACGGAGAACTATGGCTACACCTTC	CASSRTENYGYTF
.	TRBJ2-7	.	13	TRBV5-1	TGCGCCAGCAGCCCCTGGGTCGGCTACGAGCAGTACTTC	CASSPWVGYEQYF
.	TRBJ1-4	.	15	TRBV28	TGTGCCAGCAGATCCGGGGGGTGGGCTAATGAAAAACTGTTTTTT	CASRSGGWANEKLFF
.	TRBJ1-2	.	15	TRBV7-9	TGTGCCAGCAGCTTAAAGGCCCTCGTACTCGGGGGCTACACCTTC	CASSLKALVLGGYTF